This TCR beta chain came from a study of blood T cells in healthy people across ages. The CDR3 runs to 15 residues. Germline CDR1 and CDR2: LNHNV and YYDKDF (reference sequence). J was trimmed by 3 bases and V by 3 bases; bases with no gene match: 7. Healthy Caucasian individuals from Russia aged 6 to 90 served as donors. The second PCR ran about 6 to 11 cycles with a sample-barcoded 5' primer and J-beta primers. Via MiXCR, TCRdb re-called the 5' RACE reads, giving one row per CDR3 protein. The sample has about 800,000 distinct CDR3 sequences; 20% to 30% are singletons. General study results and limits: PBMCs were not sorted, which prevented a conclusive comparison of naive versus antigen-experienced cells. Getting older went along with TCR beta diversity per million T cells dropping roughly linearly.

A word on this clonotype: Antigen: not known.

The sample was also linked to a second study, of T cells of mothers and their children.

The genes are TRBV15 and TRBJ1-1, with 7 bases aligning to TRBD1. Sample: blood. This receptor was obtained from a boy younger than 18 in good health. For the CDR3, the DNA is TGTGCCACCAGCAGTCTACTTACAGGGGACACTGAAGCTTTCTTT. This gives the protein CATSSLLTGDTEAFF.